The rows below give T cell receptor beta chains drawn from one sample of a study of high-grade serous ovarian cancer treatment subgroups. Sequenced by immunoSEQ multiplex PCR; TCRdb stores in-frame clones only, minus some. Among around 8,000 clones listed, 62% were seen once. The sequenced sample was tumor tissue. The receptors stem from a human donor with high-grade serous ovarian cancer. The CDR3 runs from the conserved cysteine through the conserved F or W. Each record gives: V gene, clone size, J gene, D gene, CDR3 DNA, CDR3 protein. D genes are given only for firm matches. Clone size appears in some rows only: once, few, many, or a class for an expanded clone.

>TRBV9|few|TRBJ1-2|TRBD1
TGTGCCAGCAGCGGAGACGTAGGACAGGTTGCTAACTATGGCTACACCTTC
CASSGDVGQVANYGYTF
>TRBV29-1|few|TRBJ1-5|-
TGCAGCGTTGGGTTGGGGCCGGATAGCAATCAGCCCCAGCATTTT
CSVGLGPDSNQPQHF
>TRBV5-6|once|TRBJ2-7|TRBD2
TGTGCCAGCAGCTATAGCGGGGGATACGAGCAGTACTTC
CASSYSGGYEQYF
>TRBV2|-|TRBJ2-3|TRBD2
TGTGCCAGCAGTGCGCGGGGGGGCACAGATACGCAGTATTTT
CASSARGGTDTQYF
>TRBV10-2|few|TRBJ2-3|TRBD1
TGCGCCACAGAAACAGGGGGCGGCACAGATACGCAGTATTTT
CATETGGGTDTQYF
>TRBV28|-|TRBJ2-1|-
TGTGCCAGCAGTTCTACGACAAGCCCCTTGGGTGAGCAGTTCTTC
CASSSTTSPLGEQFF
>TRBV7-9|medium-sized|TRBJ1-4|-
TGTGCCAGCAGTCCTGCGAACCTCCGTAATGAAAAACTGTTTTTT
CASSPANLRNEKLFF
>TRBV7-2|-|TRBJ1-2|-
TGTGCCAGCAGCTTAGGGGGGGCGCGAAGTGGCTACACCTTC
CASSLGGARSGYTF
>TRBV7-2|-|TRBJ2-2|-
TGTGCCAGCAGCTTAGGTCAGACCAGTACCGGGGAGCTGTTTTTT
CASSLGQTSTGELFF
>TRBV4-2|-|TRBJ2-7|TRBD2
TGTGCCAGCAGCCAAGGTTGGGGAGGGGACGAGCAGTACTTC
CASSQGWGGDEQYF
>TRBV13|-|TRBJ2-3|-
TGTGCCAGCAGCCTCCGCGGGGCAGGGGCGCTCCAGGCGCGTACGCAGTATTTT
CASSLRGAGALQARTQYF
>TRBV9|-|TRBJ2-5|-
TGTGCCAGCAGCGTGGGGGAGAAATCGTGGGAGACCCAGTACTTC
CASSVGEKSWETQYF
>TRBV18|-|TRBJ2-7|-
TGTGCCAGCTCACCGAGGTCTAGTAGTTCCTACGAGCAGTACTTC
CASSPRSSSSYEQYF
>TRBV6-1|few|TRBJ2-7|TRBD1
TGTGCCAGCAGTGCCGGGGACAGCACCTACGAGCAGTACTTC
CASSAGDSTYEQYF
>TRBV5-1|few|TRBJ1-2|TRBD1
TGCGCCAGCAGCCCCGAAGGGACAGGGGTCGGGGCGAACTATGGCTACACCTTC
CASSPEGTGVGANYGYTF
>TRBV29-1|-|TRBJ1-1|-
TGCAGCGTTGAACAGACAGCGTTGAACACTGAAGCTTTCTTT
CSVEQTALNTEAFF
>TRBV27|-|TRBJ1-1|-
TGTGCCAGCAAATTTCAGGGGAACACTGAAGCTTTCTTT
CASKFQGNTEAFF
>TRBV6-1|-|TRBJ1-2|-
TGTGCCAGCAGTGAAGGGAGAGACAACTATGGCTACACCTTC
CASSEGRDNYGYTF
>TRBV15|-|TRBJ2-2|TRBD1
TGTGCCACCAGCAGATCTACGGGAACAGGGGGCTTGAACACCGGGGAGCTGTTTTTT
CATSRSTGTGGLNTGELFF
>TRBV19|-|TRBJ2-3|-
TGTGCCAGCAAAGGGGCCACAGATACGCAGTATTTT
CASKGATDTQYF
>TRBV2|-|TRBJ1-5|TRBD1
TGTGCCAGCAGGCGAGGACAGGGCAATCAGCCCCAGCATTTT
CASRRGQGNQPQHF
>TRBV10-3|-|TRBJ2-1|TRBD2
TGTGCCATCAAAGACCCCGGGACTAGCGATCGGGAGCAGTTCTTC
CAIKDPGTSDREQFF
>TRBV6-1|-|TRBJ2-3|-
TGTGCCAGCAGGGAATACCAAAAAGGGATCGCAGATACGCAGTATTTT
CASREYQKGIADTQYF
>TRBV9|-|TRBJ1-2|TRBD1
TGTGCCAGCAGCGTCGGACAGGGGAGCTATGGCTACACCTTC
CASSVGQGSYGYTF
>TRBV9|-|TRBJ2-5|-
TGTGCCAGCAGCGTAGCAGCAGGGTCGGAGACCCAGTACTTC
CASSVAAGSETQYF
>TRBV6-5|few|TRBJ2-5|TRBD1
TGTGCCAGCAGAGCAGACAGGGGAGGGACCCAGTACTTC
CASRADRGGTQYF
>TRBV9|-|TRBJ2-7|TRBD2
TGTGCCAGCAGCGCGGGGGGTCGGGGGAGCGGTCTCGAGCAGTACTTC
CASSAGGRGSGLEQYF
>TRBV18|-|TRBJ2-1|TRBD2
TGTGCCAGCTCACGAAAGAGCGGGAGCTCCTACAATGAGCAGTTCTTC
CASSRKSGSSYNEQFF
>TRBV28|-|TRBJ2-7|-
TGTGCCAGCAGCCAGAGGGGGGCCTCCTACGAGCAGTACTTC
CASSQRGASYEQYF
>TRBV5-4|-|TRBJ1-2|-
TGTGCCAGCAGCTTGGGTAACAACGGCTACACCTTC
CASSLGNNGYTF
>TRBV5-1|few|TRBJ2-5|-
TGCGCCAGCACAGGGATGGGGGAGACCCAGTACTTC
CASTGMGETQYF
>TRBV11-2|-|TRBJ1-6|TRBD1
TGTGCCAGCAGCTTACCCAGCGGACAGGCATATAATTCACCCCTCCACTTT
CASSLPSGQAYNSPLHF
>TRBV2|-|TRBJ1-5|-
TGTGCCAGCACCCATGCAAGGACAGGCAATCAGCCCCAGCATTTT
CASTHARTGNQPQHF
>TRBV6-6|few|TRBJ1-1|-
TGTGCCAGCAGAAGCGACCGAGTCACTGAAGCTTTCTTT
CASRSDRVTEAFF
>TRBV7-9|-|TRBJ2-1|-
TGTGCCAGCAGCGGAGTGCCCCAAGGAGGGTCCATCAATGAGCAGTTCTTC
CASSGVPQGGSINEQFF
>TRBV27|-|TRBJ1-1|-
TGTGCCAGCAGTTTAAGGCCAGATAACACTGAAGCTTTCTTT
CASSLRPDNTEAFF
>TRBV6-5|-|TRBJ2-3|TRBD2
TGTGCCAGCAGCAGGGGTAGCGGGGTCAATACGCAGTATTTT
CASSRGSGVNTQYF
>TRBV5-6|-|TRBJ1-1|-
TGTGCCAGCAGCTCCCTAATCGGGGCCACTGAAGCTTTCTTT
CASSSLIGATEAFF
>TRBV28|-|TRBJ2-5|-
TGTGCCAGCAGGGGTGGTGAGACCCAGTACTTC
CASRGGETQYF
>TRBV27|once|TRBJ2-3|-
TGTGCCAGCGGCCTGGGGGGTAGCACAGATACGCAGTATTTT
CASGLGGSTDTQYF
>TRBV28|-|TRBJ2-1|-
TGTGCCAGCAGTGAGGGGGGCAATGAGCAGTTCTTC
CASSEGGNEQFF
>TRBV30|-|TRBJ2-1|TRBD2
TGTGCCTGGAGTGCTAGCGGATACAATGAGCAGTTCTTC
CAWSASGYNEQFF
>TRBV7-8|-|TRBJ2-1|-
TGTGCCAGCAGCCGGTGGAATGAGCAGTTCTTC
CASSRWNEQFF
>TRBV6-5|-|TRBJ1-3|-
TGTGCCACAAGCACGGGGGCTGGAAACACCATATATTTT
CATSTGAGNTIYF
>TRBV10-3|-|TRBJ1-1|-
TGTGCCATCAGTCCTCAGGGAGGCACTGAAGCTTTCTTT
CAISPQGGTEAFF
>TRBV19|once|TRBJ2-7|TRBD2
TGTGCCAGTAGACCTCGGACTAGCGGGAGCTACGAGCAGTACTTC
CASRPRTSGSYEQYF
>TRBV11-1|-|TRBJ2-7|TRBD1
TGTGCCAGCAGCTTCATGGGACAGGGGGGCTACGAGCAGTACTTC
CASSFMGQGGYEQYF
>TRBV11-2|few|TRBJ2-7|TRBD1
TGTGCCAGCAGCGTACGACAGGGTATAAGCGAGCAGTACTTC
CASSVRQGISEQYF
>TRBV15|-|TRBJ2-7|-
TGTGCCACCAGCAGAGATCGGGTCTCCTACGAGCAGTACTTC
CATSRDRVSYEQYF
>TRBV19|-|TRBJ2-1|-
TGTGCCAGTAGTATAGATCAGTTCAGGGGTAGTGCCTACAATGAGCAGTTCTTC
CASSIDQFRGSAYNEQFF
>TRBV5-1|-|TRBJ2-1|TRBD2
TGCGCCAGCAGCTTGGAGGACGACTGGGGGGGTGAGCAGTTCTTC
CASSLEDDWGGEQFF
>TRBV19|few|TRBJ1-4|-
TGTGCCAGTCAAGGGGCAGTCTTAGGTTTTGGAGAAAAACTGTTTTTT
CASQGAVLGFGEKLFF
>TRBV11-3|-|TRBJ1-1|TRBD1
TGTGCCAGCAGCACGTGGACAGGGAAGGACACTGAAGCTTTCTTT
CASSTWTGKDTEAFF